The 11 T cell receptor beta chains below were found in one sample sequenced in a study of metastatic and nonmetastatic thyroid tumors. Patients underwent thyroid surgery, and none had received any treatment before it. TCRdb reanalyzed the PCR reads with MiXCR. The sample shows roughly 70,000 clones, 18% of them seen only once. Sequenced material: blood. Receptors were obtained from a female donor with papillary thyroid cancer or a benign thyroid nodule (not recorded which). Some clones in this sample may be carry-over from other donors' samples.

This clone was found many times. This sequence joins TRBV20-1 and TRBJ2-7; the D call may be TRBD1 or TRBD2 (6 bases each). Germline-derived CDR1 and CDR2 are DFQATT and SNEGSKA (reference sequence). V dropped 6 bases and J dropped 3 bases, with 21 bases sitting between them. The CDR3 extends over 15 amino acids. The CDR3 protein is CSASHAAGGIYEQYF. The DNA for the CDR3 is TGCAGTGCCTCACACGCCGCCGGGGGCATCTACGAGCAGTACTTC.

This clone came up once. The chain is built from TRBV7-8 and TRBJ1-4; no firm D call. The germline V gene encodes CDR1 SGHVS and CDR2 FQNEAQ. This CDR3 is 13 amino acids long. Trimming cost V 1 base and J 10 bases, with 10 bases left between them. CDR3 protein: CASSLVVGGKLFF. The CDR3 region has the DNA TGTGCCAGCAGCTTAGTTGTGGGAGGAAAACTGTTTTTT.

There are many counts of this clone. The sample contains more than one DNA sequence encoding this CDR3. CDR3 sequence reads: CASSLTGGPGELFF. The CDR3, as DNA: TGTGCCAGCAGCCTCACGGGAGGTCCCGGGGAGCTGTTTTTT. This chain links TRBV9 with TRBJ2-2, with 7 bases matching TRBD2. CDR3 length: 14 amino acids. Germline V gene sequence: CDR1 SGDLS, CDR2 YYNGEE. The trim removed 4 bases at V and 6 bases at J, leaving 6 bases unmatched.

The chain's CDR3 is CASSSLVGGIAGAFF. CDR3 bases: TGTGCCAGCAGTTCCCTCGTGGGTGGGATCGCTGGAGCTTTCTTT. This chain links TRBV28 with TRBJ1-1; D unclear. The V gene lost 4 bases and the J gene lost 10 bases, with 22 bases spanning the gap. This CDR3 region has 15 residues. Germline V lookup: CDR1 MDHEN, CDR2 SYDVKM.

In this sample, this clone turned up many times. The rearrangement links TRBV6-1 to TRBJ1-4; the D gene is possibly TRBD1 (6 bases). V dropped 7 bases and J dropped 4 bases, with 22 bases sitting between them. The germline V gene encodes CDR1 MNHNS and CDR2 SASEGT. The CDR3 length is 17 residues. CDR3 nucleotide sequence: TGTGCCAGCAACGCAGACAGGTTAGGGCCTTATAATGAAAAACTGTTTTTT. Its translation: CASNADRLGPYNEKLFF.

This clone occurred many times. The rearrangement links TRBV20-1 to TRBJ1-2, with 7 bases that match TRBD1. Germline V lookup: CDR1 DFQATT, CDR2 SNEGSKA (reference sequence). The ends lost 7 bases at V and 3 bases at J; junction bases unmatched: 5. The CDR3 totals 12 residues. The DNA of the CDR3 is TGCAGTGTCCACAGGGGTGACTATGGCTACACCTTC. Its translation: CSVHRGDYGYTF.

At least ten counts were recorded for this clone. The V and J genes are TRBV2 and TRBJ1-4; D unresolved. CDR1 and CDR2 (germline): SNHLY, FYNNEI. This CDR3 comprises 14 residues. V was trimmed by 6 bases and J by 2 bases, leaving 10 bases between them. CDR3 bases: TGTGCCAGCAGGGGAGGATGGACTAATGAAAAACTGTTTTTT. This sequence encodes CASRGGWTNEKLFF.

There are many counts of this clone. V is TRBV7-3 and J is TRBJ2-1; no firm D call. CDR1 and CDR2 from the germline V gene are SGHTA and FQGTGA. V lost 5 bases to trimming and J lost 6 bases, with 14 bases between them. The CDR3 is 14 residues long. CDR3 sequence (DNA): TGTGCCAGCAGCCCGCTATCAGGAGTCAATGAGCAGTTCTTC. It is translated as CASSPLSGVNEQFF.

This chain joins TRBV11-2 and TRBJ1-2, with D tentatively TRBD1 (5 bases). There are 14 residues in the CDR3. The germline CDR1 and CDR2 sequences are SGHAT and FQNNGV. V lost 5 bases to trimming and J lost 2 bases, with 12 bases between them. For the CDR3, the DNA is TGTGCCAGCAGCCTACTACAGGCGAACTATGGCTACACCTTC. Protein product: CASSLLQANYGYTF.

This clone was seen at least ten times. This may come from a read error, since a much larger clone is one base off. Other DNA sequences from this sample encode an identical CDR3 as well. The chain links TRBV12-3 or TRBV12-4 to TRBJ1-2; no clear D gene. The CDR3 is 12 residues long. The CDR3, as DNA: TGCGCCAGCAAGCCCTGGGCCTATGGCTACACCTTC. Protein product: CASKPWAYGYTF.

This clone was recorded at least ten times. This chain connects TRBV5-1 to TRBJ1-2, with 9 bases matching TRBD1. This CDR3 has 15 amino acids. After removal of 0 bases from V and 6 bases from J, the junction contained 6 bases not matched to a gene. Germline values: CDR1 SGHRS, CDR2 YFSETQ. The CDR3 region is CASSLVGQGLDGYTF. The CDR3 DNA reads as TGCGCCAGCAGCTTGGTAGGACAGGGGTTGGATGGCTACACCTTC.